The sequence of this TCR beta chain was determined in a study of blood T cell repertoires in COVID-19. Study information: COVID-19 samples, acute and convalescent, were from the United States, Italy and Spain. PBMCs, B-cell-depleted T cells, or T cells were the source of the cDNA or gDNA that made up the material.

Original handling: The authors estimated nucleated cell counts from reference gene primer amplification. Method: immunoSEQ multiplex PCR; TCRdb's copy keeps in-frame clones and lacks some. V, J and clone size are those of that table, while D and trimming were read from the DNA. The profile shows fewer than 300,000 clones, 88% of them singletons. This CDR3 has 13 amino acids. CDR1 and CDR2 from the germline V gene are MNHEY and SVGAGI. V lost 8 bases and J lost 3; bases outside the gene matches: 4. Sequenced sample: peripheral blood. The chain carries TRBV6-5 and TRBJ2-7, with TRBD1 matching 10 bases. The clonotype comes from a man aged 55 to 70 who had recovered from COVID-19. The CDR3 nucleotides read TGTGCCAGCTTGAGGACAGGGGGCTACGAGCAGTACTTC. It translates to CASLRTGGYEQYF.